These 25 T cell receptor beta chains share one sample of origin, sequenced in a study of blood T cell repertoires in COVID-19. The assay was immunoSEQ multiplex PCR, and TCRdb's table has in-frame clones only and misses some. The sample gives 150,000 to 200,000 clones, roughly nine tenths of which show up once; about 2.1% is in the top ten. Sequencing was done on a sample of peripheral blood. The receptors derive from a man aged 65 to 79 with active or convalescent COVID-19.

The chain joins TRBV9 to TRBJ2-7; possibly TRBD2 for D (6 bases). CDR3 size: 16 residues. The V and J ends lost 0 bases and 3 bases respectively, with 16 bases between them. In germline, CDR1 is SGDLS, CDR2 YYNGEE. CDR3 region: CASSVDPGRGNYEQYF. CDR3 nucleotides: TGTGCCAGCAGCGTAGACCCCGGGAGAGGGAACTACGAGCAGTACTTC.

CDR3 sequence (DNA): TGTGCCAGCAGCCATAGCGGATTCTCCTACGAGCAGTACTTC. Protein sequence: CASSHSGFSYEQYF. The J gene is TRBJ2-7, the V gene TRBV11-2; D might be TRBD2 (6 bases). CDR1 and CDR2 from the germline V gene are SGHAT and FQNNGV. V was pared by 5 bases and J by 0 bases, with 11 bases between. This CDR3 region has 14 residues.

The chain has TRBV11-2 and TRBJ1-1, with D possibly being TRBD1 (5 bases). Trimming removed 5 bases at V and 10 bases at J, with 23 bases between. Germline lookup yields CDR1 SGHAT and CDR2 FQNNGV. CDR3 length equals 15 residues. In DNA form, the CDR3 reads TGTGCCAGCAGCCTTGGTAGTGGGGCGAAGTGGGGAGCTTTCTTT. Protein sequence: CASSLGSGAKWGAFF.

The chain carries TRBV6-5 and TRBJ1-6; tentative D call: TRBD1 (5 bases). Trimming left V 6 bases short and J 4 bases short, with 13 bases between. Germline CDR1 is MNHEY and CDR2 is SVGAGI. The CDR3 consists of 15 residues. The CDR3 spells CASRPRQTYNSPLHF. As DNA, the CDR3 is TGTGCCAGCAGACCCCGACAGACGTATAATTCACCCCTCCACTTT.

This CDR3 reads CASSPSGGAGNTIYF. The CDR3 DNA follows: TGCGCCAGCAGCCCGTCAGGCGGGGCTGGAAACACCATATATTTT. The chain joins TRBV5-1 to TRBJ1-3, with unresolved D. This CDR3 is built from 15 residues. Germline CDR1 is SGHRS and CDR2 is YFSETQ. V was cut by 4 bases and J by 2 bases, with 13 bases left in between. Full variable domain (missing parts from reference TRBV5-1 and TRBJ1-3): KAGVTQTPRYLIKTRGQQVTLSCSPISGHRSVSWYQQTPGQGLQFLFEYFSETQRNKGNFPGRFSGRQFSNSRSEMNVSTLELGDSALYLCASSPSGGAGNTIYFGEGSWLTVV.

The chain is built from TRBV2 and TRBJ1-5; TRBD1 matches at 8 bases. The CDR3 is 14 residues long. Germline V gene data show CDR1 as SNHLY and CDR2 as FYNNEI. V shed 6 bases and J 7 bases; nucleotides not matched to a gene: 8. The CDR3 DNA is TGTGCCAGCAGGGATGACAGGGGAAACCAGCCCCAGCATTTT. It yields the protein CASRDDRGNQPQHF.

J is TRBJ2-5 and V is TRBV4-1; 10 nucleotides align to TRBD2. In germline, CDR1 is MGHRA, CDR2 YSYEKL. The CDR3 loop spans 15 amino acids. V lost 2 bases to trimming and J lost 5 bases; unmatched junction nucleotides: 5. For the CDR3, the DNA is TGCGCCAGCAGCCAACGAGCGGGGGGGCGTGAGACCCAGTACTTC. Its translation is CASSQRAGGRETQYF.

The rearrangement joins TRBV6-5 to TRBJ1-5, with 9 bases matching TRBD1. J gave up 3 bases and V 5 bases, and 5 bases lay outside the gene matches. The CDR3 spans 15 residues. Germline V gene data show CDR1 as MNHEY and CDR2 as SVGAGI. CDR3 amino acids: CASSNRGRDNQPQHF. In nucleotides, the CDR3 is TGTGCCAGCAGTAACAGGGGGCGAGACAATCAGCCCCAGCATTTT.

The chain is built from TRBV2 and TRBJ2-3; possibly TRBD2 for D (6 bases). The CDR3 is 15 amino acids. Deletions cut 1 base from V and 3 bases from J, with 11 bases between. Germline CDR1 and CDR2: SNHLY and FYNNEI. CDR3 amino acids: CASSEGRGGTDTQYF. The CDR3 DNA is TGTGCCAGCAGTGAAGGAAGGGGAGGTACAGATACGCAGTATTTT.

This sequence joins TRBV9 and TRBJ2-2; a possible D gene is TRBD2 (5 bases). V was cut by 5 bases and J by 1 base, with 12 bases left in between. CDR3 length equals 15 residues. The V gene's germline CDR1 is SGDLS and CDR2 YYNGEE. The CDR3 spells CASSVGLLNTGELFF. DNA of the CDR3: TGTGCCAGCAGTGTCGGACTTCTGAACACCGGGGAGCTGTTTTTT.

The chain links TRBV18 to TRBJ1-1; D perhaps matches TRBD1 (5 bases). The germline V gene encodes CDR1 KGHSH and CDR2 LQKENI. The CDR3 length is 14 residues. V lost 3 bases and J 4 bases, leaving 12 bases between the germline ends. CDR3 protein: CASSPSGVGTEAFF. CDR3 DNA: TGTGCCAGCTCACCGTCGGGGGTTGGCACTGAAGCTTTCTTT.

The chain employs TRBV24-1 and TRBJ2-7; 11 bases fit TRBD1. CDR3 length: 15 amino acids. J gave up 4 bases and V 4 bases, and 5 bases lay outside the gene matches. Germline V CDR1 and CDR2: KGHDR, SFDVKD. This CDR3 reads CATSEGTGGTYEQYF. CDR3 nucleotides: TGTGCCACCAGTGAGGGGACAGGGGGGACGTACGAGCAGTACTTC.

This clone has more than one count but fewer than ten. The chain has TRBV3-1 (or the pseudogene TRBV3-2) and TRBJ2-2; D is unresolved. Germline CDR1 and CDR2: LGHDT and YNNKEL (reference sequence). The CDR3 spans 13 residues. Trimming removed 4 bases at V and 5 bases at J, with 8 bases between. This CDR3 reads CASSPGRTGELFF. The CDR3 nucleotides read TGTGCCAGCAGCCCTGGTCGGACCGGGGAGCTGTTTTTT.

The gene calls are TRBV28 and TRBJ2-5; tentative D call: TRBD2 (5 bases). This CDR3 region has 11 residues. Trimming cost V 9 bases and J 2 bases, with 7 bases left between them. Germline CDR1 MDHEN, CDR2 SYDVKM. The DNA for the CDR3 is TGTGCCAGTGGAGGTCAAGAGACCCAGTACTTC. Its protein product is CASGGQETQYF.

The genes are TRBV4-3 and TRBJ2-1, with D perhaps matching TRBD1 (5 bases). CDR1 and CDR2 (germline): LGHNA, YSLEER. The CDR3 spans 15 residues. Between the trimmed V and J ends, which lost 0 bases and 7 bases, there was a span of 13 bases. The CDR3 loop is CASSQEVRVINEQFF. The DNA of the CDR3 is TGCGCCAGCAGCCAAGAAGTCAGGGTCATAAATGAGCAGTTCTTC.

The chain links TRBV4-1 to TRBJ2-1; 12 bases align to TRBD2. Looked up from germline, CDR1 is MGHRA and CDR2 is YSYEKL. V trimming: 1 base; J trimming: 9 bases; junction bases outside the gene matches: 13. The CDR3 sequence is 18 residues long. DNA of the CDR3: TGCGCCAGCAGCCAAGGCAGAGTTCGACTAGCGGGAGTTCCTGAGCAGTTCTTC. This translates into CASSQGRVRLAGVPEQFF.

CDR3 sequence reads: CASSPAGTDNNEQFF. The CDR3 DNA sequence: TGTGCCAGCAGTCCGGCCGGGACAGATAACAATGAGCAGTTCTTC. The V and J genes are TRBV27 and TRBJ2-1; TRBD1 matches 7 bases. This CDR3 has 15 residues. Trimming at V came to 5 bases and at J to 5 bases, leaving 9 bases not matched to a gene. Per germline, CDR1 MNHEY and CDR2 SMNVEV (reference sequence).

The chain joins TRBV19 to TRBJ2-5, with D possibly being TRBD1 (5 bases). V dropped 4 bases and J dropped 0 bases, with 6 bases sitting between them. Germline assignment: CDR1 LNHDA and CDR2 SQIVND (reference sequence). CDR3 size: 13 residues. The CDR3: CASSKGDQETQYF. Written as DNA, the CDR3 is TGTGCCAGTAGTAAAGGGGACCAAGAGACCCAGTACTTC.

This clone is a singleton in its sample. The rearrangement uses TRBV24-1 and TRBJ1-1; D might be TRBD1 (6 bases). Trimming cost V 2 bases and J 0 bases, with 12 bases left between them. This CDR3 is 16 amino acids long. CDR1 is KGHDR and CDR2 is SFDVKD in the germline V gene. This CDR3 is CATSDSGGPMNTEAFF. As DNA, the CDR3 is TGTGCCACCAGTGATTCGGGGGGCCCCATGAACACTGAAGCTTTCTTT.

The CDR3: CASSTIPGQGAQPQHF. CDR3 in DNA: TGTGCCAGCAGCACGATCCCGGGACAGGGGGCTCAGCCCCAGCATTTT. The chain recombines TRBV5-5 with TRBJ1-5, with 12 nucleotides matching TRBD1. Unmatched junction bases numbered 8, after V lost 4 bases and J lost 6 bases. Germline assignment: CDR1 SGHKS and CDR2 YYEKEE (reference sequence). The CDR3 extends over 16 amino acids.

This clone was seen more than once but under ten times. The V and J genes are TRBV29-1 and TRBJ1-3, with no clear D. This CDR3 has 13 residues. The germline V gene encodes CDR1 SQVTM and CDR2 ANQGSEA. Trimming stripped 3 bases from V and 9 bases from J, with 15 bases between. CDR3 nucleotide sequence: TGCAGCGTTGAGACCACAGCTGCTGGCACCATATATTTT. Amino acids: CSVETTAAGTIYF.

This clone showed up just once. V is TRBV27 and J is TRBJ2-1; D unresolved. The CDR3 extends over 15 amino acids. Germline V lookup: CDR1 MNHEY, CDR2 SMNVEV (reference sequence). Trimming left V 6 bases short and J 0 bases short, with 12 bases between. The DNA of the CDR3 is TGTGCCAGCAGCCTAGGAAGGAGCTCCTACAATGAGCAGTTCTTC. As protein: CASSLGRSSYNEQFF.

The chain recombines TRBV4-3 with TRBJ2-2; D possibly corresponds to TRBD2 (6 bases). This CDR3 region has 15 residues. Germline CDR1 reads LGHNA; CDR2 reads YSLEER. V was shortened by 0 bases and J by 6 bases, with 11 bases between the two germline ends. The CDR3 loop is CASSQEASAAGELFF. CDR3 in DNA: TGCGCCAGCAGCCAAGAAGCTAGCGCGGCCGGGGAGCTGTTTTTT.

This clone was detected a few times. The genes are TRBV29-1 and TRBJ2-7; D might be TRBD1 (5 bases). Between the trimmed V and J ends, which lost 5 bases and 3 bases, there was a span of 11 bases. The germline gives CDR1 SQVTM, CDR2 ANQGSEA. This CDR3 has 12 residues. In DNA, the CDR3 is TGCAGCGTTAGTGACAGCAACTACGAGCAGTACTTC. It is translated as CSVSDSNYEQYF.

CDR3: CASSQDLNQGQKTQYF. In DNA form, the CDR3 reads TGCGCCAGCAGCCAAGATTTGAACCAGGGGCAAAAGACCCAGTACTTC. The chain links TRBV4-3 to TRBJ2-5; D perhaps matches TRBD1 (6 bases). The CDR3 spans 16 residues. The germline V and J ends were trimmed by 0 bases and 6 bases, with 17 bases remaining between them. Germline lookup yields CDR1 LGHNA and CDR2 YSLEER.